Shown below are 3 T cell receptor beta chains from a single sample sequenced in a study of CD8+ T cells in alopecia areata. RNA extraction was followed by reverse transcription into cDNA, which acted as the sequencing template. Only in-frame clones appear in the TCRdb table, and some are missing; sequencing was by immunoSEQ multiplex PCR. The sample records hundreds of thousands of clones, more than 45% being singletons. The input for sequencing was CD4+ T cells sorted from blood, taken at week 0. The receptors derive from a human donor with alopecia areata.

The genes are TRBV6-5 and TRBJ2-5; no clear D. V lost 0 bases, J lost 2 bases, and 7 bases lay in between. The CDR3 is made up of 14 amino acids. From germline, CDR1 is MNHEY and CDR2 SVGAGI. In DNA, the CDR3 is TGTGCCAGCAGTTACTCGCTGCATCAAGAGACCCAGTACTTC. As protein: CASSYSLHQETQYF.

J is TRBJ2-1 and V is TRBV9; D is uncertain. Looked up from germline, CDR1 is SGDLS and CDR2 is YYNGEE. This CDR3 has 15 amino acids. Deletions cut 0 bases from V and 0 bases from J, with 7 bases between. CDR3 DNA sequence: TGTGCCAGCAGCGTAGGGCTAGACTCCTACAATGAGCAGTTCTTC. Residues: CASSVGLDSYNEQFF.

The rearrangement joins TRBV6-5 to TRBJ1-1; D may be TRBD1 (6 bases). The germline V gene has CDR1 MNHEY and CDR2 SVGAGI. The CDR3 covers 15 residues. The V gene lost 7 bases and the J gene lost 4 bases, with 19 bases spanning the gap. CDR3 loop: CASIIMAGAGTEAFF. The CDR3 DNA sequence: TGTGCCAGCATCATAATGGCGGGGGCTGGCACTGAAGCTTTCTTT.